The rows below give T cell receptor beta chains drawn from one sample of a study of spatial heterogeneity in lung cancer. TCRdb recomputed calls from the 5' RACE reads with MiXCR, one row per CDR3 protein. The repertoire holds more than 20,000 distinct CDR3 sequences, with under 5.5% as singletons. The input for sequencing was PBMCs, taken at surgery. These receptors originate from a male donor with early-stage non-small cell lung cancer. The CDR3 runs from the conserved cysteine through the conserved F or W. Each record gives: clone size, D gene, V gene, J gene, CDR3 protein, CDR3 DNA. D genes are given only for firm matches. Not every row has a clone size; where given, it reads once, few, many or a size class.

many	NA	TRBV18	TRBJ2-5	CASSPREHGGGETQYF	TGTGCCAGCTCACCCCGGGAACACGGTGGGGGAGAGACCCAGTACTTC
NA	TRBD1	TRBV29-1	TRBJ2-7	CSVLMQGASYEQYF	TGCAGCGTCCTAATGCAGGGGGCCTCCTACGAGCAGTACTTC
medium-sized	NA	TRBV7-9	TRBJ1-3	CASSFDEANTIYF	TGTGCCAGCAGCTTTGATGAGGCAAACACCATATATTTT
NA	NA	TRBV30	TRBJ2-1	CAWSVDSYNEQFF	TGTGCCTGGAGTGTCGACTCCTACAATGAGCAGTTCTTC
many	NA	TRBV6-5	TRBJ1-1	CASRTVNTEAFF	TGTGCCAGCAGGACGGTGAACACTGAAGCTTTCTTT
many	NA	TRBV6-5	TRBJ1-5	CASSYGNNQPQHF	TGTGCCAGCAGTTACGGTAACAATCAGCCCCAGCATTTT
many	NA	TRBV5-1	TRBJ1-2	CASSQINEESYGYTF	TGCGCCAGCAGCCAAATAAACGAGGAATCCTATGGCTACACCTTC
many	TRBD1	TRBV20-1	TRBJ1-2	CSAGDRWGYTF	TGCAGTGCTGGGGACAGGTGGGGCTACACCTTC
many	NA	TRBV13	TRBJ2-7	CASSSPRRRGRHEQYF	TGTGCCAGCAGCTCCCCTCGGCGCCGGGGCCGTCACGAGCAGTACTTC
NA	NA	TRBV10-3	TRBJ2-4	CAISESLGENIQYF	TGTGCCATCAGTGAGTCTTTAGGGGAAAACATTCAGTACTTC
many	NA	TRBV29-1	TRBJ2-1	CSAEGGTGEQFF	TGCAGCGCTGAAGGGGGAACGGGAGAGCAGTTCTTC
many	NA	TRBV28	TRBJ1-1	CASSITANTEAFF	TGTGCCAGCAGTATTACAGCGAACACTGAAGCTTTCTTT
many	TRBD1	TRBV18	TRBJ2-7	CASSYSTGGNEQYF	TGTGCCAGCTCTTATTCGACAGGGGGAAACGAGCAGTACTTC
many	TRBD1	TRBV5-4	TRBJ1-2	CASSLGTAQYGYTF	TGTGCCAGCAGCTTAGGGACAGCTCAGTATGGCTACACCTTC
medium-sized	TRBD1	TRBV10-3	TRBJ2-1	CAISTTGGDNNEQFF	TGTGCCATCAGTACGACAGGGGGCGATAACAATGAGCAGTTCTTC
many	NA	TRBV29-1	TRBJ2-1	CSVARAGSYNEQFF	TGCAGCGTTGCTCGGGCAGGGAGCTACAATGAGCAGTTCTTC
NA	TRBD2	TRBV6-5	TRBJ2-3	CASSPLGRGGRFLSTDTQYF	TGTGCCAGCAGTCCCCTTGGGCGAGGCGGGAGATTCCTCAGCACAGATACGCAGTATTTT
few	TRBD1	TRBV29-1	TRBJ2-7	CSVPGQGPYEQYF	TGCAGCGTCCCGGGACAGGGACCCTACGAGCAGTACTTC